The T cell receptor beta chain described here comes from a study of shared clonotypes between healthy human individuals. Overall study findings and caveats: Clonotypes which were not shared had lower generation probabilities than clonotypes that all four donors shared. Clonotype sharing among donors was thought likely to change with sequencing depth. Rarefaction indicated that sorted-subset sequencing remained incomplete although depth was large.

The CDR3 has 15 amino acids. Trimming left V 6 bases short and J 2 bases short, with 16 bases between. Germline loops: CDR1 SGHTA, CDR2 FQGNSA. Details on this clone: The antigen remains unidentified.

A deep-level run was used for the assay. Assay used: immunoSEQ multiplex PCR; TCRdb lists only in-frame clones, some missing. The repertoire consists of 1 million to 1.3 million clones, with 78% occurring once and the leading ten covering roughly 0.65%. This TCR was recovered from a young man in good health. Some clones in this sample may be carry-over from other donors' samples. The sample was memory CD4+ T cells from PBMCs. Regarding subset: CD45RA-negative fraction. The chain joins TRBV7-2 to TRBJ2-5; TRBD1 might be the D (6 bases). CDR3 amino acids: CASRAQTGWQETQYF. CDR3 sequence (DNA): TGTGCCAGCAGGGCTCAAACAGGGTGGCAAGAGACCCAGTACTTC.